These 22 T cell receptor beta chains share one sample of origin, sequenced in a study of graft-versus-host responses after intestinal transplantation. Some clones are missing from TCRdb's copy, which holds only in-frame ones; the method was immunoSEQ multiplex PCR. The sample includes tens of thousands of clones, about 91% of them seen just once. The specimen was PBMCs, collected 524 days after transplant. These receptors were taken from a human patient who received an intestinal transplant, so some T cells may come from the graft donor.

J is TRBJ2-7 and V is TRBV6-6, with TRBD2 matching over 8 bases. V lost 0 bases to trimming and J lost 2 bases; unmatched junction nucleotides: 3. This CDR3 has 15 amino acids. Germline CDR1 MNHNY, CDR2 SVGAGI (reference sequence). In DNA, the CDR3 is TGTGCCAGCAGTTACTCGTGGGGACTAGCCTACGAGCAGTACTTC. Translation: CASSYSWGLAYEQYF.

This clone was seen a handful of times. This chain joins TRBV18 and TRBJ1-5; the match to TRBD1 covers 8 bases. Trimming removed 3 bases from V and 1 base from J; junction bases left unmatched: 17. CDR3 size: 20 residues. Germline V CDR1 and CDR2: KGHSH, LQKENI. CDR3 loop: CASSPTWTGSRGESNQPQHF. The CDR3 bases are TGTGCCAGCTCACCTACCTGGACAGGGTCCCGAGGGGAAAGCAATCAGCCCCAGCATTTT.

About this clone itself: Other DNA sequences within the sample encode an identical CDR3. V and J are TRBV5-4 and TRBJ2-2; no reliable D call. The V end lost 3 bases, the J end lost 2 bases, and 14 bases lay between the germline ends. Germline V CDR1 and CDR2: SGHNT, YYREEE (reference sequence). CDR3 length equals 16 residues. The CDR3 here is CASSYGPLSNTGELFF. In nucleotides, the CDR3 is TGTGCCAGCAGCTACGGGCCCCTTTCTAACACCGGGGAGCTGTTTTTT. The full variable domain, in which reference TRBV5-4 and TRBJ2-2 provide the parts outside the CDR3, is ETGVTQSPTHLIKTRGQQVTLRCSSQSGHNTVSWYQQALGQGPQFIFQYYREEENGRGNFPPRFSGLQFPNYSSELNVNALELDDSALYLCASSYGPLSNTGELFFGEGSRLTVL.

The genes are TRBV7-9 and TRBJ2-7, with D possibly being TRBD2 (7 bases). This CDR3 spans 16 amino acids. V lost 4 bases and J lost 6, with 22 bases in between. The germline CDR1 and CDR2 sequences are SEHNR and FQNEAQ (reference sequence). The CDR3 coding sequence is TGTGCCAGCAGCTCAACCCTGTGGGGGGGGCGACGCGAGCAGTACTTC. This translates into CASSSTLWGGRREQYF.

V gene TRBV7-9 combines with J gene TRBJ2-6; D remains unclear. The CDR3 contains 17 residues. With 5 bases removed from V and 0 bases from J, the gap between germline ends came to 14 bases. Germline V lookup: CDR1 SEHNR, CDR2 FQNEAQ (reference sequence). This CDR3 is CASSPAIWSSGANVLTF. CDR3 DNA sequence: TGTGCCAGCAGCCCCGCCATCTGGTCCTCTGGGGCCAACGTCCTGACTTTC.

The V and J genes are TRBV9 and TRBJ1-3, with a weak D call TRBD1 (5 bases). CDR1 is SGDLS, CDR2 YYNGEE, per germline. This CDR3 spans 16 amino acids. V was clipped by 4 bases and J by 7 bases, with 21 bases between them. CDR3 bases: TGTGCCAGCAGCCAAGGGCTATCGGGGGACCCGAACACCATATATTTT. This encodes CASSQGLSGDPNTIYF.

Written as DNA, the CDR3 is TGTGCCAGCAGCCAAACAGGGAAAGCTTTCTTT. This translates into CASSQTGKAFF. V is TRBV6-4 and J is TRBJ1-1, with a weak D call TRBD1 (6 bases). The V gene's germline CDR1 is MRHNA and CDR2 SNTAGT. V was trimmed by 6 bases and J by 9 bases, leaving 11 bases between them. This CDR3 spans 11 amino acids.

The chain joins TRBV7-3 to TRBJ2-2; D is possibly TRBD1 (5 bases). The V end was cut by 2 bases, the J end by 1 base, with 11 bases between. This CDR3 comprises 16 residues. Germline assignment: CDR1 SGHTA and CDR2 FQGTGA. The CDR3 DNA sequence: TGTGCCAGCAGCTTATTTGGTCAGGGGAACACCGGGGAGCTGTTTTTT. Translated: CASSLFGQGNTGELFF.

V and J are TRBV19 and TRBJ1-5; 8 bases align to TRBD1. CDR3 size: 15 residues. Germline V gene data show CDR1 as LNHDA and CDR2 as SQIVND (reference sequence). V lost 4 bases and J lost 0; bases outside the gene matches: 2. This CDR3 is CASSKDRDSNQPQHF. CDR3 bases: TGTGCCAGTAGTAAGGACAGGGATAGCAATCAGCCCCAGCATTTT.

V is TRBV2 and J is TRBJ2-5; TRBD2 aligns across 7 bases. The ends lost 6 bases at V and 4 bases at J; junction bases unmatched: 5. Germline V gives CDR1 SNHLY, CDR2 FYNNEI. CDR3 length equals 13 residues. The CDR3 sequence is CASRAGLLETQYF. CDR3 DNA sequence: TGTGCCAGCAGGGCGGGACTATTAGAGACCCAGTACTTC.

This sequence joins TRBV13 and TRBJ2-7; the D is unclear. The V gene's germline CDR1 is PRHDT and CDR2 FYEKMQ (reference sequence). V gave up 1 base and J gave up 1 base, with 2 bases separating them. CDR3 size: 12 residues. This chain's CDR3 is CASSLASYEQYF. The CDR3 coding sequence is TGTGCCAGCAGCTTAGCGTCCTACGAGCAGTACTTC.

The CDR3 nucleotides are TGTGCCAGCAGTTTAAGGGCCCTCATGAACACTGAAGCTTTCTTT. Its protein is CASSLRALMNTEAFF. The chain employs TRBV6-5 and TRBJ1-1; D is unresolved. V dropped 4 bases and J dropped 0 bases, with 12 bases sitting between them. The CDR3 runs 15 residues. Germline lookup yields CDR1 MNHEY and CDR2 SVGAGI.

The rearrangement joins TRBV6-5 to TRBJ2-2; D gene unclear. The V gene's germline CDR1 is MNHEY and CDR2 SVGAGI. V was cut by 5 bases and J by 7 bases, with 8 bases left in between. This CDR3 is built from 12 residues. The CDR3 here is CASSLGGGELFF. The CDR3 DNA sequence: TGTGCCAGCAGTCTAGGCGGCGGGGAGCTGTTTTTT.

The chain carries TRBV21-1 and TRBJ1-5; TRBD1 is the table's D call, not checked against the DNA. TRBV21-1 is a pseudogene locus. The CDR3 length is 17 residues. The CDR3 region is CASSKVLMTGAGQPQHF. CDR3 nucleotide sequence: TGTGCCAGCAGCAAAGTATTAATGACAGGGGCAGGTCAGCCCCAGCATTTT.

This clone showed up just once. The rearrangement joins TRBV6-5 to TRBJ2-3; no clear D gene. The V gene's germline CDR1 is MNHEY and CDR2 SVGAGI. V lost 3 bases to trimming and J lost 6 bases, with 4 bases between them. This CDR3 is built from 11 residues. The CDR3, as DNA: TGTGCCAGCAGTTATGAGGATACGCAGTATTTT. This sequence encodes CASSYEDTQYF.

The gene calls are TRBV4-3 and TRBJ1-2; the D is unclear. Germline V gene data show CDR1 as LGHNA and CDR2 as YSLEER. Trimming removed 0 bases at V and 4 bases at J, with 9 bases between. The CDR3 runs to 14 residues. This CDR3 is CASSQEALSYGYTF. CDR3 nucleotides: TGCGCCAGCAGCCAAGAAGCTCTCTCCTATGGCTACACCTTC.

The rearrangement joins TRBV5-1 to TRBJ2-7; D is perhaps TRBD2 (5 bases). The V gene lost 0 bases and the J gene lost 0 bases, with 10 bases spanning the gap. Germline values: CDR1 SGHRS, CDR2 YFSETQ. This CDR3 is built from 15 residues. Here the CDR3 reads CASSLGPSSSYEQYF. The CDR3 DNA follows: TGCGCCAGCAGCTTGGGTCCTAGCAGCTCCTACGAGCAGTACTTC.

This chain uses TRBV28 with TRBJ2-7, with 14 bases lining up with TRBD2. The CDR3 is 16 residues long. Germline V gives CDR1 MDHEN, CDR2 SYDVKM. J was trimmed by 2 bases and V by 10 bases; bases with no gene match: 10. CDR3: CAIGGLAGESTYEQYF. CDR3 coding DNA: TGTGCCATTGGGGGACTAGCGGGAGAAAGTACCTACGAGCAGTACTTC.

The rearrangement joins TRBV5-1 to TRBJ2-2, with 9 bases identical to TRBD2. CDR1 is SGHRS and CDR2 is YFSETQ in the germline V gene. Unmatched junction bases numbered 4, after V lost 1 base and J lost 3 bases. CDR3 length: 16 residues. CDR3 region: CASSLSGTSYTGELFF. The CDR3 nucleotides are TGCGCCAGCAGCTTGTCCGGGACTAGCTACACCGGGGAGCTGTTTTTT.

V gene TRBV6-1 combines with J gene TRBJ1-6; D possibly corresponds to TRBD1 (5 bases). The CDR3 contains 14 residues. Trimming shortened V by 4 bases and J by 9 bases, and 13 bases separated the two germline ends. Germline CDR1 is MNHNS and CDR2 is SASEGT. The chain's CDR3 is CASSAWQGRSPLHF. CDR3 in DNA: TGTGCCAGCAGTGCGTGGCAGGGCCGTTCACCCCTCCACTTT.

The gene calls are TRBV7-7 and TRBJ2-7; tentative D call: TRBD1 (6 bases). Trimming left V 2 bases short and J 0 bases short, with 20 bases between. The CDR3 runs to 18 residues. Per germline, CDR1 SSHAT and CDR2 FNYEAQ (reference sequence). The CDR3 loop is CASSLCKGDMGLSYEQYF. In DNA, the CDR3 is TGTGCCAGCAGCTTATGCAAAGGGGACATGGGGCTCTCCTACGAGCAGTACTTC. Full variable domain (outside the CDR3, taken from reference TRBV7-7 and TRBJ2-7): GAGVSQSPRYKVTKRGQDVTLRCDPISSHATLYWYQQALGQGPEFLTYFNYEAQPDKSGLPSDRFSAERPEGSISTLTIQRTEQRDSAMYRCASSLCKGDMGLSYEQYFGPGTRLTVT.

The table lists this clone with a count of one. The chain is built from TRBV19 and TRBJ2-1; TRBD1 aligns across 7 bases. Germline CDR1 is LNHDA and CDR2 is SQIVND (reference sequence). V lost 7 bases, J lost 4 bases, and 10 bases stayed unmatched. The CDR3 has 15 amino acids. CDR3 nucleotides: TGTGCCAGTAACCCCGGGACAGATATTTACAATGAGCAGTTCTTC. The encoded protein is CASNPGTDIYNEQFF.